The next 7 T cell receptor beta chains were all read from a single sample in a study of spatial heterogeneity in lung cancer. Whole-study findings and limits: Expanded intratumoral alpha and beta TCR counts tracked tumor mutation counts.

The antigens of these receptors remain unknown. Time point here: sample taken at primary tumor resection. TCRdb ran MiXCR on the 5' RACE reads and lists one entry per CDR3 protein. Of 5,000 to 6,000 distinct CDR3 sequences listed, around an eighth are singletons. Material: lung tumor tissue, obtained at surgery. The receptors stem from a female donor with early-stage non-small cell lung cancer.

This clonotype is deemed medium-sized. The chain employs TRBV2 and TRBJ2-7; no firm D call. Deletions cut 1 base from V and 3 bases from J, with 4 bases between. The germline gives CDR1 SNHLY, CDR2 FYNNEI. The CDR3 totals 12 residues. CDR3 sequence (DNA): TGTGCCAGCAGTGAAGACGGCTACGAGCAGTACGTC. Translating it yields CASSEDGYEQYV.

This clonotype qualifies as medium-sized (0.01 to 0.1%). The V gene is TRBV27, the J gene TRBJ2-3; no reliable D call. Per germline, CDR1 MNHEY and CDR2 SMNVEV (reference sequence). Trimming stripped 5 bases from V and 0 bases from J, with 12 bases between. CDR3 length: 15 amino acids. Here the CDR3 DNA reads TGTGCCAGCAGTCCATACCGAGCTAGCACAGATACGCAGTATTTT. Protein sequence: CASSPYRASTDTQYF.

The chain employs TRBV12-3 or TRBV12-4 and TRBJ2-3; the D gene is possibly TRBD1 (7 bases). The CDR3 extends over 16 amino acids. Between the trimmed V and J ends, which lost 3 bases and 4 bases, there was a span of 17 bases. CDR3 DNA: TGTGCCAGCAGTTTGGAGGGGGCAGGGAGATCAGATACGCAGTATTTT. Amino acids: CASSLEGAGRSDTQYF.

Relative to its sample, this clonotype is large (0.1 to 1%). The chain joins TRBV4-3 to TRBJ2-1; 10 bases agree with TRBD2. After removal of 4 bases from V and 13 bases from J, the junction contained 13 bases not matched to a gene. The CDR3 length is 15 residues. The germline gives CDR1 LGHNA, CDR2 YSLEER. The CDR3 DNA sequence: TGCGCCAGCAGCCCATTAGGAGCTAGCGGGAGTGATCAGTTCTTC. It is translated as CASSPLGASGSDQFF.

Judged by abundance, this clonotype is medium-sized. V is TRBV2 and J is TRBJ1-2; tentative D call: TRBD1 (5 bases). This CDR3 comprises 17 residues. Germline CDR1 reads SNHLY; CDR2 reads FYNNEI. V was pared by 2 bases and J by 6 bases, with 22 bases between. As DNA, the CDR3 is TGTGCCAGCAGTGAAAGCTGGTCAAGACAGCTAGGGGATGGCTACACCTTC. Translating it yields CASSESWSRQLGDGYTF.

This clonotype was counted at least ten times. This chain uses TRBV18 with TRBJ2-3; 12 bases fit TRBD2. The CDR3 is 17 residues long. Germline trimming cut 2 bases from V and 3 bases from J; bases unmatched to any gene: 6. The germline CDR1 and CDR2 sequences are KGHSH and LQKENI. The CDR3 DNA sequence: TGTGCCAGCTCACCAGTTGCCGGGACTAGCGGGACAGATACGCAGTATTTT. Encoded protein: CASSPVAGTSGTDTQYF.

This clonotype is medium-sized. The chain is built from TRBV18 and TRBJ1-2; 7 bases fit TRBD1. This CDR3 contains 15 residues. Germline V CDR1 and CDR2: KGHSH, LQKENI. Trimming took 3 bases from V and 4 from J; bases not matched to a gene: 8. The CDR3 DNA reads TGTGCCAGCTCACCTAGTGACGGACAGGCCTATGGCTACACCTTC. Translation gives CASSPSDGQAYGYTF.